This is a list of T cell receptor beta chains from one sample in a study of T cells in Graves' hyperthyroidism and ophthalmopathy. MiXCR, applied by TCRdb to the multiplex PCR reads, yields one record per CDR3 protein. The data show about 520,000 distinct CDR3 sequences, around 21% seen once. Sequenced sample: blood. All receptors come from a man aged 18 to 29 with Graves' hyperthyroidism. The CDR3 runs from the conserved cysteine through the conserved F or W. A D gene is named only where the DNA matches it firmly.

D gene,J gene,V gene,CDR3 protein
.,TRBJ1-1,TRBV5-6,CASSLAANPRSSRF
TRBD2,TRBJ2-5,TRBV28,CASSFPRIGGGGVQETQYF
.,TRBJ1-2,TRBV20-1,CSALNPTGRPFNYGYTF
.,TRBJ1-3,TRBV6-5,CASSYSGRLFSGNTIYF
TRBD1,TRBJ1-2,TRBV29-1,CSVEDRQGARYTF
.,TRBJ2-5,TRBV7-3,CASSLRVARQETQYF
TRBD1,TRBJ1-1,TRBV27,CASSGDREGTEAFF
.,TRBJ1-1,TRBV20-1,CSAIHRVTRTEAFF
TRBD2,TRBJ2-5,TRBV7-2,CASSRGGQETQYF
TRBD1,TRBJ2-7,TRBV24-1,CATSDPGTGLSEQYF
.,TRBJ1-5,TRBV19,CASSYLPSGQVNQPQHF
TRBD2,TRBJ2-5,TRBV2,CASSESRGGETQYF
TRBD1,TRBJ2-5,TRBV11-2,CASSLRGQGAIQETQYF